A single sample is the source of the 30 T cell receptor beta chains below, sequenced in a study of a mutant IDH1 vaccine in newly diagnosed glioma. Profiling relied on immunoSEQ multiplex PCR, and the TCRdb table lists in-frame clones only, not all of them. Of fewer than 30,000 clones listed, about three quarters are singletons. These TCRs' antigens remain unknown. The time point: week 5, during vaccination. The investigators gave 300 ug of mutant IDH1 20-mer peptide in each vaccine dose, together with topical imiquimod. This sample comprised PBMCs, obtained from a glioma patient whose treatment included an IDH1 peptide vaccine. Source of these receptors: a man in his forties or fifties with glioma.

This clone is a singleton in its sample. In nucleotides, the CDR3 is TGCGCCAGCAGCCAAGCCGGGACAGGGGTGTCAGGCTACACCTTC. Encoded protein: CASSQAGTGVSGYTF. V and J are TRBV4-1 and TRBJ1-2; 10 bases align to TRBD1. V lost 1 base and J lost 8; bases outside the gene matches: 7. Looked up from germline, CDR1 is MGHRA and CDR2 is YSYEKL. The CDR3 spans 15 residues.

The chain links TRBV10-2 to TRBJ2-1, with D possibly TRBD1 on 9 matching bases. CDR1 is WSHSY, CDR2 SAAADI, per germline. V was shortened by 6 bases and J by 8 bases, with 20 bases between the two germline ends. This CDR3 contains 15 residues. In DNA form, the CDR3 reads TGCGCCAGCAGCGGGGGGGACAGGGTCTCCGATGAGCAGTTCTTC. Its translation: CASSGGDRVSDEQFF.

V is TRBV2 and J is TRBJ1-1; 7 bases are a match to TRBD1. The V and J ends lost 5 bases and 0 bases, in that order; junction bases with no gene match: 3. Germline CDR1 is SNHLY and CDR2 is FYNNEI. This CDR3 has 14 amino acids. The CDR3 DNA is TGTGCCAGCAGTCCACAGGGGTTGAACACTGAAGCTTTCTTT. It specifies CASSPQGLNTEAFF.

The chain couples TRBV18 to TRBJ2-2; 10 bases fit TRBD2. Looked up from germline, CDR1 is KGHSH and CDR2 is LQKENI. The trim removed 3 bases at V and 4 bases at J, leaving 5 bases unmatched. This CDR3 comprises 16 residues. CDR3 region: CASSPLAGAPTGELFF. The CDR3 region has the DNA TGTGCCAGCTCACCCCTAGCGGGGGCACCCACCGGGGAGCTGTTTTTT.

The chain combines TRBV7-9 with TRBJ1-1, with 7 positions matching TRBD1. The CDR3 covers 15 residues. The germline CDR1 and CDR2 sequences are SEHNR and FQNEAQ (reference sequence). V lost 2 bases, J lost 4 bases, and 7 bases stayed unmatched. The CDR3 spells CASSLSTGSGTEAFF. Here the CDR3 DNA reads TGTGCCAGCAGCTTATCGACAGGGTCGGGCACTGAAGCTTTCTTT.

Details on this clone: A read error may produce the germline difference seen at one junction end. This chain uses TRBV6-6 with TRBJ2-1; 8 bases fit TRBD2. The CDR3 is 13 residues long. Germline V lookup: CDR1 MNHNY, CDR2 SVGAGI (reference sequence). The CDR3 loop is CVSSLAGSNEQFF. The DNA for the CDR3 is TGCGTATCGTCCCTAGCGGGTTCCAATGAGCAGTTCTTC.

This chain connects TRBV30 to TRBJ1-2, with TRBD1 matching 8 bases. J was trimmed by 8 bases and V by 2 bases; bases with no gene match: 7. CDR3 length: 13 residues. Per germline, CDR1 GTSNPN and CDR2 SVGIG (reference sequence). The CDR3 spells CAWSRDRPRGYTF. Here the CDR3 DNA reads TGTGCCTGGAGTAGGGACAGGCCCCGCGGCTACACCTTC.

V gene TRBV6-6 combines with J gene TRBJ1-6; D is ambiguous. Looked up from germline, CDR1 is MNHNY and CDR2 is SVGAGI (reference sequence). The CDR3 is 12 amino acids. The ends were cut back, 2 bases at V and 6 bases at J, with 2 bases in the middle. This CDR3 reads CASSYPNSPLHF. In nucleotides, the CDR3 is TGTGCCAGCAGTTACCCTAATTCACCCCTCCACTTT.

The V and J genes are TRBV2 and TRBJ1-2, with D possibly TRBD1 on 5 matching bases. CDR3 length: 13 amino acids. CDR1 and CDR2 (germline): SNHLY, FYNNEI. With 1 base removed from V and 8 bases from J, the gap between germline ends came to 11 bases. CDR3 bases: TGTGCCAGCAGTGAAGGGCAGGGAGGAGGCTACACCTTC. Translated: CASSEGQGGGYTF. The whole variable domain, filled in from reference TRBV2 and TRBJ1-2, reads EPEVTQTPSHQVTQMGQEVILRCVPISNHLYFYWYRQILGQKVEFLVSFYNNEISEKSEIFDDQFSVERPDGSNFTLKIRSTKLEDSAMYFCASSEGQGGGYTFGSGTRLTVV.

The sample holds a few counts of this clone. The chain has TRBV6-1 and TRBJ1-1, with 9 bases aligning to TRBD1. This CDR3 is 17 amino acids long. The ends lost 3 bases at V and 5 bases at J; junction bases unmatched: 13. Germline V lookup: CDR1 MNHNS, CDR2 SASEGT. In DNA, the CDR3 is TGTGCCAGCAGTGACCCGAGGACAGGGGAGTGGCGGACTGAAGCTTTCTTT. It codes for CASSDPRTGEWRTEAFF.

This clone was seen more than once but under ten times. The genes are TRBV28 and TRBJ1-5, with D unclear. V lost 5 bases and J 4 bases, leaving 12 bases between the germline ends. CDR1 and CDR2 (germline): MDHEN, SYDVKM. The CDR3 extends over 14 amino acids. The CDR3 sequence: CASSQSDLNQPQHF. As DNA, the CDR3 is TGTGCCAGCAGTCAATCTGACCTAAATCAGCCCCAGCATTTT.

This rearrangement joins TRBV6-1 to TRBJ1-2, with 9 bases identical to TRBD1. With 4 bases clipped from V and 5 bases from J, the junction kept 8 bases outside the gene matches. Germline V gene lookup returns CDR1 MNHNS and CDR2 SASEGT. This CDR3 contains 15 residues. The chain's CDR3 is CASSAGDRVGYGYTF. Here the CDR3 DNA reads TGTGCCAGCAGTGCTGGGGACAGGGTGGGGTATGGCTACACCTTC.

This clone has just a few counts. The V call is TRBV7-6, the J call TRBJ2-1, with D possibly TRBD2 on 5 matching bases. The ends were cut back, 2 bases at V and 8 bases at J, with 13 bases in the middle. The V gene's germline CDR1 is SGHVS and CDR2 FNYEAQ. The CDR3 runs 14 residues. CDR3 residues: CASSLYRSDDEQFF. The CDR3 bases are TGTGCCAGCAGCTTATATCGTAGCGACGATGAGCAGTTCTTC.

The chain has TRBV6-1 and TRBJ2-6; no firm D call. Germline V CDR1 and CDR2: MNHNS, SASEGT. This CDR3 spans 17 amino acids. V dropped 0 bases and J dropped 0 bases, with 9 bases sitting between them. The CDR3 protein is CASSEALWDSGANVLTF. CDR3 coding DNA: TGTGCCAGCAGTGAAGCGCTTTGGGACTCTGGGGCCAACGTCCTGACTTTC.

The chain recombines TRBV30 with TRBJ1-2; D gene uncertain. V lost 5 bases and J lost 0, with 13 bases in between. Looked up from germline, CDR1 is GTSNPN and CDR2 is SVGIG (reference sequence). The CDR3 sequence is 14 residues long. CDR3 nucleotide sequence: TGTGCCTGGGTCCGGCTCAGAACTAACTATGGCTACACCTTC. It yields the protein CAWVRLRTNYGYTF.

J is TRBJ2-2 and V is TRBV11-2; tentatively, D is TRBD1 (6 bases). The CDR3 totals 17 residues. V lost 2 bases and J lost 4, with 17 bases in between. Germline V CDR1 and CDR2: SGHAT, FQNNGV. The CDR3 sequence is CASSLSPGVLATGELFF. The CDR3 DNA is TGTGCCAGCAGCTTATCCCCAGGGGTGTTGGCCACCGGGGAGCTGTTTTTT.

The CDR3 here is CASSLALGSHTEQFF. The CDR3 DNA reads as TGTGCCAGCAGCTTAGCGCTAGGCAGTCACACTGAGCAGTTCTTC. The rearrangement links TRBV7-9 to TRBJ2-1; no clear D gene. Per germline, CDR1 SEHNR and CDR2 FQNEAQ (reference sequence). V was trimmed by 0 bases and J by 9 bases, leaving 15 bases between them. There are 15 residues in the CDR3.

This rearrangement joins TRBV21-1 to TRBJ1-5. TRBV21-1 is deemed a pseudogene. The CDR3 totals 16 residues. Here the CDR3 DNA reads TGTGCCAGCAGCAAAGCGGAGACACTTAGCAATCAGCCCCAGCATTTT. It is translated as CASSKAETLSNQPQHF.

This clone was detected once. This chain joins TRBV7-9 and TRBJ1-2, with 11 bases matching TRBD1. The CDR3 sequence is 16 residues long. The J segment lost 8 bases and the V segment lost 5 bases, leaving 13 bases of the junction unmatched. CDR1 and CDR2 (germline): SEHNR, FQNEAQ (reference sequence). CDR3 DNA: TGTGCCAGCAGCCTAGGAATCGGACAGGGGGCGCGAGGCTACACCTTC. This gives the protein CASSLGIGQGARGYTF.

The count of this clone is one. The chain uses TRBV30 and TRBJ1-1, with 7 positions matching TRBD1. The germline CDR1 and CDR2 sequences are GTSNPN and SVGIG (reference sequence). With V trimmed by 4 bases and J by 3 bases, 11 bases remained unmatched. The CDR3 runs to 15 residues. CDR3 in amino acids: CAWKKFGTDYTEAFF. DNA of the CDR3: TGTGCCTGGAAAAAATTTGGGACAGATTACACTGAAGCTTTCTTT. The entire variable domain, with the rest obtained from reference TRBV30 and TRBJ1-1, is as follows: SQTIHQWPATLVQPVGSPLSLECTVEGTSNPNLYWYRQAAGRGLQLLFYSVGIGQISSEVPQNLSASRPQDRQFILSSKKLLLSDSGFYLCAWKKFGTDYTEAFFGQGTRLTVV.

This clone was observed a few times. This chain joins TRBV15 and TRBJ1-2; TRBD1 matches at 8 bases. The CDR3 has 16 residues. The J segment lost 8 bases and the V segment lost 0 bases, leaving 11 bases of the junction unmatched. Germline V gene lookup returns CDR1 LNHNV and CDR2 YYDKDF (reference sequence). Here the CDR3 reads CATSRDGPGTGGGYTF. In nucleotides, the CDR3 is TGTGCCACCAGCAGAGACGGCCCCGGGACAGGCGGGGGCTACACCTTC.

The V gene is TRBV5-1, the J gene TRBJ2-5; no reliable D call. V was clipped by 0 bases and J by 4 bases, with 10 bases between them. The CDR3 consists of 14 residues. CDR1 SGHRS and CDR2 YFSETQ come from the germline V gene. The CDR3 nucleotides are TGCGCCAGCAGCTTGGTGGCGGACGGAGAGACCCAGTACTTC. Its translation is CASSLVADGETQYF.

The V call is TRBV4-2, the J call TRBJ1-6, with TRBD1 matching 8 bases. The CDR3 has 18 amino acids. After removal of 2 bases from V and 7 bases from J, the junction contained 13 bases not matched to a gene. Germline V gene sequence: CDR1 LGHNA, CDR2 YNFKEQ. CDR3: CASSQLAGQGRRNSPLHF. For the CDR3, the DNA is TGTGCCAGCAGCCAATTAGCAGGACAGGGTAGGAGAAATTCACCCCTCCACTTT.

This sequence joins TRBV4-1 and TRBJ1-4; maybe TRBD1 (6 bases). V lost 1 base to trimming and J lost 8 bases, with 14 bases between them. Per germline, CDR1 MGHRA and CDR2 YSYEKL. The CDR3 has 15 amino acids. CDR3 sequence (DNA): TGCGCCAGCAGCCAAGCGGGCCAAGGGGGGGAAAAACTGTTTTTT. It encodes CASSQAGQGGEKLFF.

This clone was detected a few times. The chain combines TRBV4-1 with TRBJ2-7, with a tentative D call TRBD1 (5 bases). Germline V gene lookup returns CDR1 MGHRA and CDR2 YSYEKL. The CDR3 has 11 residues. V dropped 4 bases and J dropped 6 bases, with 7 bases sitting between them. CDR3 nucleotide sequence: TGCGCCAGCAGCCGGCAGGGCGAGCAGTACTTC. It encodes CASSRQGEQYF.

CDR3 DNA sequence: TGTGCCAGCAGCTTAAGAGGAGAGACCCAGTACTTC. It codes for CASSLRGETQYF. The chain links TRBV7-2 to TRBJ2-5; no reliable D call. Per the germline V gene, CDR1 is SGHTA and CDR2 is FQGNSA. V gave up 2 bases and J gave up 4 bases, with 5 bases separating them. The length of the CDR3 is 12 residues.

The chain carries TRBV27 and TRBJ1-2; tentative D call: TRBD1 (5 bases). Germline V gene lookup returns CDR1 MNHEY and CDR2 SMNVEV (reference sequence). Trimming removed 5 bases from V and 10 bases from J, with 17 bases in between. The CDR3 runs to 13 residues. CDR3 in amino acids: CASSPRMGVDYTF. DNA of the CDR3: TGTGCCAGCAGTCCGAGGATGGGGGTCGACTACACCTTC.

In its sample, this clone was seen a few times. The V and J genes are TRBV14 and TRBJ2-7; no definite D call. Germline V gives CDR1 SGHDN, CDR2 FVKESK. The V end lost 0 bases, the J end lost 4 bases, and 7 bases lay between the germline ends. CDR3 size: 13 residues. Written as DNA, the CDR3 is TGTGCCAGCAGCCAAGATGGTACTTACGAGCAGTACGTC. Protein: CASSQDGTYEQYV.

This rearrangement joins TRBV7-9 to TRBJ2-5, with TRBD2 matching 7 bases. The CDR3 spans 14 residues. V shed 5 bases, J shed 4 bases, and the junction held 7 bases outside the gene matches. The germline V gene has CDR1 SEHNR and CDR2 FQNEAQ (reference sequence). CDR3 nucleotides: TGTGCCAGCAGCCGGCGGGAGCGGGGAGAGACCCAGTACTTC. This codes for CASSRRERGETQYF.

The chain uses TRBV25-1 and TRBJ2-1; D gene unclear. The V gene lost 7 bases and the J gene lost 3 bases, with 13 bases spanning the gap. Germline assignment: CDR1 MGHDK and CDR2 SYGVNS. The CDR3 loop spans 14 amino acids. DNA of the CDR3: TGTGCCAGCACCTCGGGTTTGGGCTACAATGAGCAGTTCTTC. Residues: CASTSGLGYNEQFF.